This T cell receptor (beta chain) was identified during a study of T cells after yellow fever vaccination. Across the study: SMART-Seq v4 Ultra Low Input handled preparation of low-cell-number fractions.

Whole-study findings and limits: Clones from primary vaccination mostly reappeared after the booster (roughly 95% CD4, around 90% CD8).

There are 18 residues in the CDR3. The germline CDR1 and CDR2 sequences are MDHEN and SYDVKM. Germline trimming cut 5 bases from V and 0 bases from J; bases unmatched to any gene: 13. This clonotype was seen a handful of times. Its antigen remains unknown. TCR cDNA was made by 5'RACE template switching, adding a universal primer site and UMIs. TCRdb reprocessed the 5' RACE reads with MiXCR, giving one entry per CDR3 protein. The sample lists hundreds of thousands of distinct CDR3 sequences, 21% occurring once. The material sequenced was PBMCs, taken roughly 20 days after the first yellow fever vaccination. This TCR was sampled from a man between 18 and 35 years old who received the YFV17D yellow fever vaccine. The chain joins TRBV28 to TRBJ2-1, with TRBD1 matching over 7 bases. The CDR3 sequence is CASSTTGTVGSSYNEQFF. For the CDR3, the DNA is TGTGCCAGCAGTACCACCGGGACAGTGGGGAGCTCCTACAATGAGCAGTTCTTC.